The source of this T cell receptor beta chain is a study of control samples from healthy donors and cancer patients. The V end lost 2 bases, the J end lost 2 bases, and 10 bases lay between the germline ends. Germline V gene lookup returns CDR1 WSHSY and CDR2 SAAADI. CDR3 size: 14 residues. Data came from immunoSEQ multiplex PCR; TCRdb stores just in-frame clones and leaves some out. The sample includes about 160,000 clones, around 94% seen only once; the top ten take 12% to 15%. This chain connects TRBV10-2 to TRBJ2-7, with D possibly TRBD1 on 5 matching bases. Sequencing was performed on PBMCs. The clonotype was recovered from a man aged 55-75 years with colorectal cancer. The CDR3 DNA reads TGCGCCAGCAGTGAGAGGGGCAGCACCTACGAGCAGTACTTC. Translating gives CASSERGSTYEQYF.